These 18 T cell receptor beta chains share one sample of origin, sequenced in a study of shared clonotypes between healthy human individuals. Profiled with immunoSEQ multiplex PCR; TCRdb holds only in-frame clones, not every one. The profile shows some 2.4 million clones, under 95% of them singletons. The sample was naive CD4+ T cells from PBMCs. Stated subset: CD45RA+ positively selected. The receptors stem from a man between 18 and 35 years old in good health. Some clones in this sample may be carry-over from other donors' samples.

Points on this clone: Other DNA sequences of this sample code for an identical CDR3. This chain links TRBV18 with TRBJ2-3; D remains ambiguous. CDR3 length: 12 amino acids. The germline V and J ends were trimmed by 2 bases and 5 bases, with 5 bases remaining between them. Per germline, CDR1 KGHSH and CDR2 LQKENI. The CDR3 DNA reads TGTGCCAGCTCACCAGTGGGAGATACGCAGTATTTT. Its translation is CASSPVGDTQYF. The variable domain in full, completed from reference TRBV18 and TRBJ2-3, reads NAGVMQNPRHLVRRRGQEARLRCSPMKGHSHVYWYRQLPEEGLKFMVYLQKENIIDESGMPKERFSAEFPKEGPSILRIQQVVRGDSAAYFCASSPVGDTQYFGPGTRLTVL.

On this clone itself: Other DNA sequences of this sample code for an identical CDR3. This chain joins TRBV7-9 and TRBJ1-2; D gene unclear. CDR1 and CDR2 from the germline V gene are SEHNR and FQNEAQ (reference sequence). Trimming pared 4 bases from V and 7 bases from J, leaving 7 bases between. The CDR3 extends over 11 amino acids. CDR3 sequence: CASSSTGGYTF. Written as DNA, the CDR3 is TGTGCCAGCAGCTCGACCGGTGGCTACACCTTC.

CDR3 in amino acids: CASRLIAGVETQYF. As DNA, the CDR3 is TGTGCCAGCAGACTAATAGCGGGAGTTGAGACCCAGTACTTC. The rearrangement links TRBV7-2 to TRBJ2-5; 9 positions match TRBD2. The junction had 7 bases not matched to a gene; V was cut back by 6 bases and J by 5 bases. Looked up from germline, CDR1 is SGHTA and CDR2 is FQGNSA. The CDR3 is 14 amino acids.

This chain links TRBV4-1 with TRBJ2-2; D not certain. The CDR3 is 15 residues long. Germline loops: CDR1 MGHRA, CDR2 YSYEKL. V was pared by 1 base and J by 4 bases, with 10 bases between. CDR3 nucleotides: TGCGCCAGCAGCCAAGTTGTTCCGAGCACCGGGGAGCTGTTTTTT. It encodes CASSQVVPSTGELFF.

As to this clone: Different DNA sequences within this sample yield the same CDR3. The chain couples TRBV5-1 to TRBJ2-2; 8 bases map to TRBD2. V was clipped by 3 bases and J by 1 base; unmatched bases: 2. From germline, CDR1 is SGHRS and CDR2 YFSETQ. This CDR3 comprises 15 residues. CDR3 sequence: CASSSLAGNTGELFF. CDR3 DNA: TGCGCCAGCAGCTCTCTAGCGGGGAACACCGGGGAGCTGTTTTTT.

The chain employs TRBV2 and TRBJ2-7, with a weak D call TRBD1 (6 bases). The CDR3 extends over 14 amino acids. CDR1 is SNHLY and CDR2 is FYNNEI in the germline V gene. The V and J ends lost 4 bases and 3 bases respectively, with 13 bases between them. CDR3 in DNA: TGTGCCAGCAGTGCCCCACAGGGTGGCTACGAGCAGTACTTC. This gives the protein CASSAPQGGYEQYF.

The CDR3 bases are TGTGCCAGCGGACTACAGGGCGGTGGGGGCTACACCTTC. Amino acid sequence: CASGLQGGGGYTF. This chain joins TRBV28 and TRBJ1-2, with D possibly matching TRBD1 (6 bases). The germline CDR1 and CDR2 sequences are MDHEN and SYDVKM. Trimming cost V 8 bases and J 8 bases, with 18 bases left between them. CDR3 length equals 13 residues.

This rearrangement joins TRBV27 to TRBJ1-1; no firm D call. The CDR3 runs to 16 residues. Trimming stripped 3 bases from V and 3 bases from J, with 17 bases between. Germline V CDR1 and CDR2: MNHEY, SMNVEV (reference sequence). CDR3 sequence reads: CASSFPPSRVYTEAFF. The CDR3 DNA reads TGTGCCAGCAGTTTTCCCCCCAGCCGGGTCTACACTGAAGCTTTCTTT.

The J gene is TRBJ1-1, the V gene TRBV5-1; 12 nucleotides match TRBD1. The CDR3 is made up of 16 amino acids. Per the germline V gene, CDR1 is SGHRS and CDR2 is YFSETQ. Unmatched junction bases numbered 7, after V lost 3 bases and J lost 4 bases. CDR3 loop: CASSSGTGGAGTEAFF. The CDR3 region has the DNA TGCGCCAGCAGCTCCGGGACAGGGGGCGCCGGCACTGAAGCTTTCTTT.

Note on this clone: Other DNA sequences within the sample encode an identical CDR3. The CDR3, as DNA: TGCGCCAGCAGCCTCGGACAGGCACAAGAGACCCAGTACTTC. Its protein is CASSLGQAQETQYF. The J gene is TRBJ2-5, the V gene TRBV5-1; the match to TRBD1 covers 7 bases. The CDR3 is 14 residues long. Per germline, CDR1 SGHRS and CDR2 YFSETQ. V dropped 4 bases and J dropped 2; count of bases not matched to a gene: 5.

The gene calls are TRBV2 and TRBJ1-1; 8 nucleotides line up with TRBD1. The J segment lost 5 bases and the V segment lost 5 bases, leaving 10 bases of the junction unmatched. The CDR3 spans 15 residues. Germline V gives CDR1 SNHLY, CDR2 FYNNEI. The CDR3 bases are TGTGCCAGCAGTCCCGTAGGACAGGGTAGTACTGAAGCTTTCTTT. Protein: CASSPVGQGSTEAFF. Based on the CDR3 plus reference TRBV2 and TRBJ1-1, the full variable domain is EPEVTQTPSHQVTQMGQEVILRCVPISNHLYFYWYRQILGQKVEFLVSFYNNEISEKSEIFDDQFSVERPDGSNFTLKIRSTKLEDSAMYFCASSPVGQGSTEAFFGQGTRLTVV.

The chain links TRBV28 to TRBJ2-7, with D possibly being TRBD1 (5 bases). The CDR3 runs 15 residues. Germline V CDR1 and CDR2: MDHEN, SYDVKM. Between the trimmed V and J ends, which lost 5 bases and 0 bases, there was a span of 14 bases. The CDR3 reads CASSPFQGSSYEQYF. CDR3 DNA sequence: TGTGCCAGCAGTCCCTTTCAGGGAAGCTCCTACGAGCAGTACTTC. Together with reference TRBV28 and TRBJ2-7, the CDR3 gives the full variable domain: DVKVTQSSRYLVKRTGEKVFLECVQDMDHENMFWYRQDPGLGLRLIYFSYDVKMKEKGDIPEGYSVSREKKERFSLILESASTNQTSMYLCASSPFQGSSYEQYFGPGTRLTVT.

The V and J genes are TRBV7-2 and TRBJ1-2; no reliable D call. CDR1 is SGHTA and CDR2 is FQGNSA in the germline V gene. V lost 1 base, J lost 8 bases, and 14 bases lay in between. This CDR3 comprises 14 residues. CDR3 sequence (DNA): TGTGCCAGCAGCTTAGGGAGTCAGGCATTGGGCTACACCTTC. Translation gives CASSLGSQALGYTF.

The CDR3 region is CASSLSSAYEQYF. CDR3 DNA sequence: TGTGCCAGCAGCTTATCAAGTGCCTACGAGCAGTACTTC. This sequence joins TRBV7-2 and TRBJ2-7; D unresolved. V shed 2 bases and J shed 2 bases, with 7 bases lying between them. CDR3 length: 13 residues. Germline CDR1 is SGHTA and CDR2 is FQGNSA.

This clone was counted a single time. The chain uses TRBV27 and TRBJ1-6; no clear D gene. The V gene lost 3 bases and the J gene lost 3 bases, with 18 bases spanning the gap. The germline V gene encodes CDR1 MNHEY and CDR2 SMNVEV (reference sequence). This CDR3 has 18 amino acids. CDR3 in amino acids: CASSFTFNSDYYNSPLHF. The CDR3 nucleotides are TGTGCCAGCAGTTTTACTTTCAACAGTGACTACTATAATTCACCCCTCCACTTT.

This chain connects TRBV11-2 to TRBJ2-1; TRBD1 matches at 12 bases. With V trimmed by 5 bases and J by 12 bases, 14 bases remained unmatched. Looked up from germline, CDR1 is SGHAT and CDR2 is FQNNGV. The length of the CDR3 is 16 residues. The CDR3 loop is CASSLGTGGAQGRQFF. The CDR3 DNA reads as TGTGCCAGCAGCCTCGGGACAGGGGGCGCCCAGGGACGGCAGTTCTTC.

This clone was counted a single time. The chain recombines TRBV6-6 with TRBJ2-3; TRBD1 aligns across 7 bases. The CDR3 totals 16 residues. V was pared by 6 bases and J by 6 bases, with 15 bases of the junction left unmatched. Germline CDR1 and CDR2: MNHNY and SVGAGI (reference sequence). The CDR3 DNA sequence: TGTGCCAGCAGCATTCCCCTGGCAGGGGGAGAGGATACGCAGTATTTT. It codes for CASSIPLAGGEDTQYF.

This clone was counted once. The same CDR3 also results from other DNA sequences found in this sample. The chain has TRBV6-6 and TRBJ2-7, with TRBD1 identical over 7 bases. CDR3 size: 15 residues. Losses at the gene ends were 6 bases for V and 0 bases for J; bases not matched to a gene: 8. Germline values: CDR1 MNHNY, CDR2 SVGAGI (reference sequence). CDR3 protein: CASSYTGTASYEQYF. Written as DNA, the CDR3 is TGTGCCAGCAGCTACACGGGGACAGCCTCCTACGAGCAGTACTTC.